This record looks at one TCR beta chain sequence and its context. Its antigen remains unknown. This entry belongs to a study of shared clonotypes between healthy human individuals. Study information: Donors had three CD4 naive, three CD4 memory, two CD8 naive and one CD8 memory plate apiece.

Data came from immunoSEQ multiplex PCR; TCRdb stores just in-frame clones and leaves some out. The profile shows some 500,000 clones, roughly 95% of them singletons. The donors were adults (healthy and HIV-negative) with no recent acute infections or vaccinations. Notes on the study in general: Blood was the only sampled material, and tissue repertoires likely differ. Investigators expected sequencing depth to affect clonotype sharing among donors.

The CDR3 runs 14 residues. V dropped 6 bases and J dropped 4; count of bases not matched to a gene: 8. CDR1 WSHSY and CDR2 SAAADI come from the germline V gene. The chain is built from TRBV10-2 and TRBJ2-7; 8 bases are shared with TRBD1. Sequenced sample: naive CD4+ T cells sorted from blood. Subset indicated: CD45RA+ positively selected. This sequence was found in a woman aged 30 to 39 in good health. The DNA of the CDR3 is TGCGCCAGCAGAAGAGACAGGGGACAGTACGAGCAGTACTTC. This gives the protein CASRRDRGQYEQYF.